This entry lists 21 T cell receptor beta chains sequenced from one sample in a study of shared clonotypes between healthy human individuals. The protocol was immunoSEQ multiplex PCR, while the TCRdb copy is restricted to in-frame clones and leaves out a portion. This sample yields 400,000 to 550,000 clones, of which roughly 85% are seen a single time; approximately 12% belongs to the top ten. Sequencing input: PBMCs. The receptors here all came from a woman between 40 and 50 years old in good health. Some clones in this sample may be carry-over from other donors' samples.

The chain recombines TRBV10-3 with TRBJ2-7; D possibly corresponds to TRBD2 (6 bases). V shed 8 bases and J shed 4 bases, with 18 bases lying between them. The CDR3 totals 14 residues. The germline V gene has CDR1 ENHRY and CDR2 SYGVKD. The chain's CDR3 is CAIRPGNGGYEQYF. CDR3 bases: TGTGCCATCCGCCCCGGGAACGGAGGGTACGAGCAGTACTTC.

The chain uses TRBV27 and TRBJ1-1; D is uncertain. Trimming shortened V by 4 bases and J by 0 bases, and 9 bases separated the two germline ends. CDR1 is MNHEY and CDR2 is SMNVEV in the germline V gene (reference sequence). There are 14 residues in the CDR3. CDR3: CASSSGKMNTEAFF. In DNA, the CDR3 is TGTGCCAGCAGTTCGGGGAAAATGAACACTGAAGCTTTCTTT.

CDR3 bases: TGTGCCACCAGCAGAGATCGTGCCCCCGTCCGAGGCTACACCTTC. Its protein is CATSRDRAPVRGYTF. The V and J genes are TRBV15 and TRBJ1-2; D remains unclear. Per germline, CDR1 LNHNV and CDR2 YYDKDF (reference sequence). V was clipped by 0 bases and J by 8 bases, with 16 bases between them. CDR3 length: 15 residues.

This clone has just a few counts. The CDR3 DNA reads TGCGCCAGCAGCCAAGATATCCTAAACACTGAAGCTTTCTTT. Translating it yields CASSQDILNTEAFF. The chain is built from TRBV4-3 and TRBJ1-1; D unresolved. CDR3 length equals 14 residues. Trimming pared 0 bases from V and 2 bases from J, leaving 7 bases between. Germline CDR1 reads LGHNA; CDR2 reads YSLEER.

Worth noting for this clone: This specimen includes other DNA sequences encoding the same CDR3. The V gene is TRBV20-1, the J gene TRBJ2-5; a possible D gene is TRBD1 (5 bases). CDR3 size: 11 residues. Germline CDR1 is DFQATT and CDR2 is SNEGSKA (reference sequence). V lost 6 bases and J 5 bases, leaving 10 bases between the germline ends. The CDR3 spells CSAQGPETQYF. The CDR3 region has the DNA TGCAGTGCCCAGGGCCCCGAGACCCAGTACTTC.

This rearrangement joins TRBV7-3 to TRBJ2-2, with D unclear. Germline values: CDR1 SGHTA, CDR2 FQGTGA. The CDR3 is 14 amino acids. Trimming took 4 bases from V and 1 from J, leaving 7 bases between them. CDR3 loop: CASSSQRNTGELFF. The CDR3 coding sequence is TGTGCCAGCAGCTCCCAACGGAACACCGGGGAGCTGTTTTTT.

J is TRBJ2-7 and V is TRBV18; D possibly corresponds to TRBD1 (5 bases). CDR1 and CDR2 from the germline V gene are KGHSH and LQKENI. V was clipped by 0 bases and J by 0 bases, with 9 bases between them. The CDR3 totals 15 residues. This CDR3 is CASSPPGPYSYEQYF. The DNA of the CDR3 is TGTGCCAGCTCACCACCGGGGCCTTACTCCTACGAGCAGTACTTC.

The V and J genes are TRBV9 and TRBJ1-5; perhaps TRBD1 as D (6 bases). In germline, CDR1 is SGDLS, CDR2 YYNGEE. Between the trimmed V and J ends, which lost 5 bases and 1 base, there was a span of 13 bases. This CDR3 comprises 15 residues. The CDR3 loop is CASSRGQYSNQPQHF. The CDR3 coding sequence is TGTGCCAGCAGTCGGGGGCAGTACAGCAATCAGCCCCAGCATTTT.

The chain uses TRBV10-3 and TRBJ1-5; tentatively, D is TRBD1 (5 bases). The CDR3 is 13 amino acids. Germline values: CDR1 ENHRY, CDR2 SYGVKD. The V gene lost 6 bases and the J gene lost 4 bases, with 10 bases spanning the gap. DNA for the CDR3: TGTGCCATCAGGGGGACGGAAAATCAGCCCCAGCATTTT. Its protein is CAIRGTENQPQHF.

V and J are TRBV5-4 and TRBJ1-4; TRBD1 matches 10 bases. Trimming at V came to 4 bases and at J to 10 bases, leaving 10 bases not matched to a gene. CDR1 and CDR2 (germline): SGHNT, YYREEE (reference sequence). CDR3 length: 15 amino acids. CDR3 loop: CASSAPGQGIAKLFF. The CDR3 DNA reads TGTGCCAGCAGCGCACCGGGACAGGGGATCGCAAAACTGTTTTTT.

The DNA of the CDR3 is TGTGCCAGCAGCTTAAGGGGACAGGGCCCCTACGAGCAGTACTTC. Translating gives CASSLRGQGPYEQYF. The chain recombines TRBV7-8 with TRBJ2-7, with 9 nucleotides matching TRBD1. The CDR3 is 15 residues long. The V gene end was trimmed by 2 bases and the J gene end by 2 bases; junction bases not matched to a gene: 4. Germline-derived CDR1 and CDR2 are SGHVS and FQNEAQ.

Turning to this clone: Other DNA sequences of this sample code for an identical CDR3. The rearrangement joins TRBV9 to TRBJ2-1; maybe TRBD2 (6 bases). Germline V gene lookup returns CDR1 SGDLS and CDR2 YYNGEE. Trimming pared 3 bases from V and 1 base from J, leaving 14 bases between. This CDR3 has 16 amino acids. This CDR3 reads CASSGGTAVSYNEQFF. As DNA, the CDR3 is TGTGCCAGCAGCGGAGGGACTGCCGTTTCCTACAATGAGCAGTTCTTC.

V is TRBV2 and J is TRBJ2-7; TRBD2 matches at 9 bases. This CDR3 has 12 amino acids. Germline values: CDR1 SNHLY, CDR2 FYNNEI. Losses at the gene ends were 7 bases for V and 6 bases for J; bases not matched to a gene: 4. This chain's CDR3 is CASTQTSGEQYF. DNA for the CDR3: TGTGCCAGCACCCAGACTAGCGGCGAGCAGTACTTC.

The gene calls are TRBV18 and TRBJ2-1; D is uncertain. The CDR3 is made up of 14 amino acids. The germline V and J ends were trimmed by 5 bases and 6 bases, with 14 bases remaining between them. Germline-derived CDR1 and CDR2 are KGHSH and LQKENI. The CDR3 here is CASSNFSSANEQFF. The CDR3 DNA reads as TGTGCCAGCTCAAACTTCTCGTCAGCCAATGAGCAGTTCTTC.

The gene calls are TRBV2 and TRBJ2-3, with D perhaps TRBD2 (7 bases). V was trimmed by 4 bases and J by 4 bases, leaving 12 bases between them. There are 14 residues in the CDR3. Germline V lookup: CDR1 SNHLY, CDR2 FYNNEI. CDR3 region: CASSGGLAADTQYF. Here the CDR3 DNA reads TGTGCCAGCAGTGGGGGGCTAGCGGCAGATACGCAGTATTTT. The full variable domain, its missing parts supplied by reference TRBV2 and TRBJ2-3, is EPEVTQTPSHQVTQMGQEVILRCVPISNHLYFYWYRQILGQKVEFLVSFYNNEISEKSEIFDDQFSVERPDGSNFTLKIRSTKLEDSAMYFCASSGGLAADTQYFGPGTRLTVL.

The chain employs TRBV28 and TRBJ1-4; 11 bases map to TRBD1. This CDR3 region has 15 residues. Germline trimming cut 6 bases from V and 7 bases from J; bases unmatched to any gene: 7. CDR1 is MDHEN and CDR2 is SYDVKM in the germline V gene. The CDR3 region has the DNA TGTGCCAGCAGCCCCCTCGGACAGGGGGCTGAAAAACTGTTTTTT. Translation: CASSPLGQGAEKLFF.

The chain has TRBV10-2 and TRBJ1-5; possible D gene TRBD1, 5 bases. The CDR3 contains 14 residues. Trimming took 1 base from V and 7 from J, leaving 11 bases between them. Germline CDR1 WSHSY, CDR2 SAAADI. The chain's CDR3 is CASSELTAPQPQHF. CDR3 DNA sequence: TGCGCCAGCAGTGAGTTGACAGCACCCCAGCCCCAGCATTTT.

The chain couples TRBV29-1 to TRBJ2-5; D unclear. V lost 3 bases and J lost 5, with 7 bases in between. The CDR3 totals 11 residues. Germline V gene data show CDR1 as SQVTM and CDR2 as ANQGSEA. The CDR3 loop reads CSVDGWETQYF. The CDR3 region has the DNA TGCAGCGTTGATGGGTGGGAGACCCAGTACTTC.

This clone was counted ten times or more. This sequence joins TRBV27 and TRBJ1-5; tentatively, D is TRBD1 (5 bases). The V end was cut by 3 bases, the J end by 7 bases, with 10 bases between. The CDR3 runs to 13 residues. Per germline, CDR1 MNHEY and CDR2 SMNVEV (reference sequence). The CDR3 region has the DNA TGTGCCAGCAGTTTTTGGGGGGGACAGCCCCAGCATTTT. Protein: CASSFWGGQPQHF.

This clone was recorded once. The chain couples TRBV7-6 to TRBJ1-1, with a weak D call TRBD1 (5 bases). V was pared by 4 bases and J by 3 bases, with 9 bases between. This CDR3 has 13 residues. CDR1 is SGHVS, CDR2 FNYEAQ, per germline. The DNA of the CDR3 is TGTGCCAGCAGCTGGGGCGGACACACTGAAGCTTTCTTT. Amino acids: CASSWGGHTEAFF. Full variable domain (remainder filled in from reference TRBV7-6 and TRBJ1-1): GAGVSQSPRYKVTKRGQDVALRCDPISGHVSLYWYRQALGQGPEFLTYFNYEAQQDKSGLPNDRFSAERPEGSISTLTIQRTEQRDSAMYRCASSWGGHTEAFFGQGTRLTVV.

In this sample, this clone turned up a few times. The chain couples TRBV5-1 to TRBJ1-5; no definite D call. The ends were cut back, 0 bases at V and 4 bases at J, with 5 bases in the middle. Germline V gives CDR1 SGHRS, CDR2 YFSETQ. The CDR3 sequence is 13 residues long. The CDR3 protein is CASSLDVNQPQHF. The DNA of the CDR3 is TGCGCCAGCAGCTTGGACGTTAATCAGCCCCAGCATTTT.